This T cell receptor (beta chain) was sequenced during a study of identical twins. This clonotype appeared a few times. No donor was unhealthy or non-Caucasian. Trimming at V came to 3 bases and at J to 5 bases, leaving 7 bases not matched to a gene. CDR1 and CDR2 (germline): LGHNT, FRNRAP. The CDR3 contains 16 residues. MiXCR, run by TCRdb on the 5' RACE reads, gives a single entry per CDR3 protein. The sample yields 240,000 or so distinct CDR3 sequences, about 7% seen once. This same sample was also taken into another study, of yellow fever vaccine responses in identical twins.

Sequenced: memory (CD45RO+) T cells sorted from blood. This clonotype originated in a woman aged 18 to 35 in good health. The V gene is TRBV12-5, the J gene TRBJ2-3; 11 bases are a match to TRBD1. DNA of the CDR3: TGTGCTAGTGGTTTAGGAGGACAGGGGGCTGAAGATACGCAGTATTTT. Translation gives CASGLGGQGAEDTQYF.